These 30 T cell receptor beta chains originate from one sample sequenced in a study of blood T cells in healthy people across ages. The use of a sample-barcoded 5' primer and a J-beta primer mix characterized a second PCR of roughly 6 to 11 cycles. TCRdb re-called the 5' RACE reads through MiXCR, storing one row per CDR3 protein. The sample carries around 1,800,000 distinct CDR3 sequences, roughly two fifths recorded once. Specimen: blood. Receptors originate from a human donor in good health.

This clonotype was counted between two and nine times. The chain couples TRBV20-1 to TRBJ1-2; unclear D gene. Trimming removed 3 bases from V and 2 bases from J, with 13 bases in between. Germline V lookup: CDR1 DFQATT, CDR2 SNEGSKA (reference sequence). There are 14 residues in the CDR3. CDR3 nucleotide sequence: TGCAGTGCTAGCTCGAGCTTCGCAAACTATGGCTACACCTTC. It encodes CSASSSFANYGYTF.

The gene calls are TRBV4-2 and TRBJ1-2, with a tentative D call TRBD1 (5 bases). The CDR3 sequence is 18 residues long. CDR1 is LGHNA and CDR2 is YNFKEQ in the germline V gene. The germline V and J ends were trimmed by 0 bases and 6 bases, with 23 bases remaining between them. CDR3 residues: CASSQDRLGVLGRDGYTF. The DNA of the CDR3 is TGTGCCAGCAGCCAAGACAGATTGGGGGTACTGGGAAGGGATGGCTACACCTTC.

This chain joins TRBV7-2 and TRBJ1-5; 8 nucleotides align to TRBD1. V was pared by 5 bases and J by 4 bases, with 13 bases of the junction left unmatched. CDR3 length: 17 amino acids. Germline V gene lookup returns CDR1 SGHTA and CDR2 FQGNSA. The chain's CDR3 is CASSPTTGGMGNQPQHF. CDR3 nucleotide sequence: TGTGCCAGCAGCCCCACAACAGGGGGAATGGGGAATCAGCCCCAGCATTTT.

The chain couples TRBV19 to TRBJ2-2, with 10 bases fitting TRBD1. CDR3 length equals 15 residues. From germline, CDR1 is LNHDA and CDR2 SQIVND (reference sequence). The V segment lost 5 bases and the J segment 4 bases; nucleotides outside the gene matches: 4. The CDR3 sequence: CASSDGTGVTGELFF. In DNA, the CDR3 is TGTGCCAGTAGTGACGGGACAGGGGTCACCGGGGAGCTGTTTTTT.

The rearrangement joins TRBV4-1 to TRBJ2-7, with D possibly matching TRBD1 (6 bases). The CDR3 is 16 amino acids. Trimming stripped 4 bases from V and 5 bases from J, with 21 bases between. Germline CDR1 reads MGHRA; CDR2 reads YSYEKL. As DNA, the CDR3 is TGCGCCAGCAGCCTTTTGGGACAACGGAAACCAAACGAGCAGTACTTC. Translated: CASSLLGQRKPNEQYF.

The chain has TRBV7-8 and TRBJ2-5, with D tentatively TRBD1 (6 bases). The assigned J gene may be wrong: the sequence end matches TRBJ2-7 better. The CDR3 totals 13 residues. Germline V gene lookup returns CDR1 SGHVS and CDR2 FQNEAQ. CDR3 in amino acids: CASRWGQGSEQYF. In DNA form, the CDR3 reads TGTGCCAGCAGATGGGGGCAGGGAAGCGAGCAGTACTTC.

The CDR3, as DNA: TGTGCCAGCAGCCAAGACGTCGGCTATCGGGGCAATGAGCAGTTCTTC. Its protein product is CASSQDVGYRGNEQFF. The chain employs TRBV3-1 and TRBJ2-1; D possibly corresponds to TRBD2 (5 bases). CDR3 length: 16 residues. The germline CDR1 and CDR2 sequences are LGHDT and YNNKEL (reference sequence). V was shortened by 0 bases and J by 6 bases, with 15 bases between the two germline ends.

This chain uses TRBV12-3 or TRBV12-4 with TRBJ2-1; D may be TRBD1 (5 bases). The germline V and J ends were trimmed by 5 bases and 5 bases, with 13 bases remaining between them. The CDR3 sequence is 14 residues long. The CDR3 DNA sequence: TGTGCCAGCAGTCCCGGACATGTCCACAATGAGCAGTTCTTC. Protein sequence: CASSPGHVHNEQFF.

This clonotype was seen a few times. The rearrangement uses TRBV20-1 and TRBJ2-7; 7 positions match TRBD2. The CDR3 is 13 residues long. From germline, CDR1 is DFQATT and CDR2 SNEGSKA (reference sequence). Trimming cost V 0 bases and J 7 bases; bases outside gene matches: 6. CDR3 nucleotide sequence: TGCAGTGCTAGAGAGCCACTAGCGTATGAGCAGTACTTC. Protein product: CSAREPLAYEQYF.

The chain links TRBV28 to TRBJ1-4, with 9 bases lining up with TRBD1. CDR3 length equals 15 residues. The ends lost 3 bases at V and 8 bases at J; junction bases unmatched: 7. Germline-derived CDR1 and CDR2 are MDHEN and SYDVKM. The DNA for the CDR3 is TGTGCCAGCAGTTTGGGAGGACAGGGGCAAGAAAAACTGTTTTTT. It codes for CASSLGGQGQEKLFF.

This chain joins TRBV12-3 or TRBV12-4 and TRBJ2-5, with D perhaps matching TRBD1 (6 bases). Trimming took off 4 bases at V and 5 bases at J, with 11 bases between the two ends. This CDR3 is 13 amino acids long. The CDR3 nucleotides read TGTGCCAGCAGTTCTGGGGGCAAGGAGACCCAGTACTTC. This codes for CASSSGGKETQYF.

The chain is built from TRBV12-3 or TRBV12-4 and TRBJ2-5; D may be TRBD1 (6 bases). This CDR3 region has 14 residues. V lost 5 bases and J lost 3, with 13 bases in between. CDR3 bases: TGTGCCAGCAGTGTGGACAGAGCCAAAGAGACCCAGTACTTC. Encoded protein: CASSVDRAKETQYF.

The chain joins TRBV20-1 to TRBJ2-3, with D perhaps TRBD1 (6 bases). CDR1 and CDR2 (germline): DFQATT, SNEGSKA (reference sequence). V was cut by 5 bases and J by 6 bases, with 18 bases left in between. The CDR3 totals 14 residues. CDR3 protein: CSAQTGPPGDTQYF. The CDR3 coding sequence is TGCAGTGCTCAGACAGGCCCACCGGGGGATACGCAGTATTTT.

There are many counts of this clonotype. The chain links TRBV20-1 to TRBJ2-7; 8 bases agree with TRBD1. The J segment lost 3 bases and the V segment lost 5 bases, leaving 15 bases of the junction unmatched. Germline CDR1 is DFQATT and CDR2 is SNEGSKA (reference sequence). The CDR3 consists of 16 residues. In DNA form, the CDR3 reads TGCAGTGCTGGTCCCCTTCAGACAGGGGCTAACTACGAGCAGTACTTC. Residues: CSAGPLQTGANYEQYF.

The J gene is TRBJ2-4, the V gene TRBV12-3 or TRBV12-4, with TRBD2 matching over 8 bases. This CDR3 has 13 residues. Losses at the gene ends were 7 bases for V and 4 bases for J; bases not matched to a gene: 3. CDR3 in amino acids: CASTPGGKNIQYF. The CDR3 DNA is TGTGCCAGCACCCCGGGGGGGAAAAACATTCAGTACTTC.

This clonotype was counted only a few times. The chain has TRBV29-1 and TRBJ2-3; D may be TRBD1 or TRBD2 (5 bases each). Germline CDR1 reads SQVTM; CDR2 reads ANQGSEA. This CDR3 has 14 residues. Trimming stripped 7 bases from V and 0 bases from J, with 14 bases between. The CDR3 region is CSGTGTHSTDTQYF. CDR3 bases: TGCAGCGGAACCGGGACCCATAGCACAGATACGCAGTATTTT.

The rearrangement joins TRBV6-5 to TRBJ2-7, with D perhaps matching TRBD1 (6 bases). The CDR3 runs 14 residues. The germline V gene has CDR1 MNHEY and CDR2 SVGAGI. V was shortened by 5 bases and J by 2 bases, with 13 bases between the two germline ends. CDR3 region: CASSQIQGPYEQYF. CDR3 nucleotides: TGTGCCAGCAGTCAAATACAGGGTCCCTACGAGCAGTACTTC.

V usage is TRBV7-2 and J usage is TRBJ2-3, with 7 bases aligning to TRBD2. V shed 4 bases and J 1 base; nucleotides not matched to a gene: 5. Looked up from germline, CDR1 is SGHTA and CDR2 is FQGNSA. This CDR3 is 15 amino acids long. The CDR3 DNA reads as TGTGCCAGCAGCTCCTGGGGGGGTCGCACAGATACGCAGTATTTT. Its translation: CASSSWGGRTDTQYF.

This clonotype appeared once. The chain employs TRBV6-1 and TRBJ1-2, with a tentative D call TRBD1 (5 bases). The ends were cut back, 10 bases at V and 0 bases at J, with 15 bases in the middle. Per germline, CDR1 MNHNS and CDR2 SASEGT. This CDR3 has 14 amino acids. As DNA, the CDR3 is TGTGCCATTCTAGGGGATTCTTCTAACTATGGCTACACCTTC. It specifies CAILGDSSNYGYTF.

The CDR3 region has the DNA TGTGCCAGCAGTGAACAGGACAATCAGCCCCAGCATTTT. Protein sequence: CASSEQDNQPQHF. The rearrangement links TRBV6-4 to TRBJ1-5, with a tentative D call TRBD1 (5 bases). Trimming left V 3 bases short and J 3 bases short, with 6 bases between. This CDR3 is built from 13 residues. The germline gives CDR1 MRHNA, CDR2 SNTAGT.

This chain links TRBV5-1 with TRBJ1-2, with D perhaps matching TRBD1 (6 bases). V lost 5 bases and J 0 bases, leaving 11 bases between the germline ends. The germline gives CDR1 SGHRS, CDR2 YFSETQ. This CDR3 is 14 amino acids long. Written as DNA, the CDR3 is TGCGCCAGCAGGCGGACAGAGACTAACTATGGCTACACCTTC. It encodes CASRRTETNYGYTF.

This sequence joins TRBV7-9 and TRBJ1-5, with 7 bases matching TRBD1. The CDR3 totals 16 residues. V dropped 4 bases and J dropped 4; count of bases not matched to a gene: 10. The germline CDR1 and CDR2 sequences are SEHNR and FQNEAQ (reference sequence). CDR3 DNA sequence: TGTGCCAGCAGCTCCGGCCGGGACAGCCTTAATCAGCCCCAGCATTTT. It specifies CASSSGRDSLNQPQHF.

This chain connects TRBV6-2 or TRBV6-3 to TRBJ2-5; D call uncertain. The germline gives CDR1 MNHEY, CDR2 SVGEGT. V lost 7 bases and J 4 bases, leaving 19 bases between the germline ends. This CDR3 contains 15 residues. The CDR3 DNA sequence: TGTGCCAGCACCAAACGTGGAGCCGTTGGAGAGACCCAGTACTTC. Translating it yields CASTKRGAVGETQYF.

This clonotype was counted a few times. V usage is TRBV3-1 and J usage is TRBJ2-4; a weak D match, TRBD1 (6 bases). The assigned J gene may be wrong: the sequence end matches TRBJ2-7 better. The CDR3 runs to 15 residues. Germline CDR1 and CDR2: LGHDT and YNNKEL (reference sequence). CDR3 amino acids: CASSPPASGAYEQYF. CDR3 coding DNA: TGTGCCAGCAGCCCACCCGCGTCAGGGGCGTACGAGCAGTACTTC.

The chain recombines TRBV7-2 with TRBJ2-3, with 8 bases aligning to TRBD2. Germline CDR1 and CDR2: SGHTA and FQGNSA. The trim removed 2 bases at V and 2 bases at J, leaving 6 bases unmatched. The CDR3 is made up of 16 amino acids. For the CDR3, the DNA is TGTGCCAGCAGCTTATCGGGGGGGGCAAACACAGATACGCAGTATTTT. Translated, it gives CASSLSGGANTDTQYF. Variable domain in full (rest from reference TRBV7-2 and TRBJ2-3): GAGVSQSPSNKVTEKGKDVELRCDPISGHTALYWYRQSLGQGLEFLIYFQGNSAPDKSGLPSDRFSAERTGGSVSTLTIQRTQQEDSAVYLCASSLSGGANTDTQYFGPGTRLTVL.

The V and J genes are TRBV20-1 and TRBJ2-1; D unclear. In germline, CDR1 is DFQATT, CDR2 SNEGSKA (reference sequence). CDR3 length: 14 residues. Trimming stripped 6 bases from V and 6 bases from J, with 18 bases between. CDR3 protein: CSATEEMTFNEQFF. As DNA, the CDR3 is TGCAGTGCCACAGAAGAGATGACGTTCAATGAGCAGTTCTTC.

The V gene is TRBV5-1, the J gene TRBJ1-6; 7 bases are shared with TRBD1. J was trimmed by 8 bases and V by 5 bases; bases with no gene match: 13. This CDR3 is built from 16 residues. Per germline, CDR1 SGHRS and CDR2 YFSETQ. The CDR3 loop is CASRLRSDRTDSPLHF. CDR3 DNA sequence: TGCGCCAGCAGATTACGATCGGACAGGACGGATTCACCCCTCCACTTT.

This chain connects TRBV7-2 to TRBJ2-7, with TRBD2 matching over 7 bases. Germline CDR1 reads SGHTA; CDR2 reads FQGNSA. V dropped 1 base and J dropped 7; count of bases not matched to a gene: 10. There are 15 residues in the CDR3. CDR3 bases: TGTGCCAGCAGCTTAGATCGGGGGGAGGCGGGAGAGCAGTACTTC. Protein: CASSLDRGEAGEQYF.

CDR3 DNA sequence: TGTGCCAGCAGTACGGGGGGGCCCCCAGATACGCAGTATTTT. This gives the protein CASSTGGPPDTQYF. The rearrangement uses TRBV12-3 or TRBV12-4 and TRBJ2-3; 8 bases map to TRBD2. CDR3 length equals 14 residues. V dropped 5 bases and J dropped 4; count of bases not matched to a gene: 5.

The gene calls are TRBV6-2 or TRBV6-3 and TRBJ1-5; 7 bases agree with TRBD1. The CDR3 sequence is 15 residues long. CDR1 is MNHEY, CDR2 SVGEGT, per germline. V trimming: 2 bases; J trimming: 4 bases; junction bases outside the gene matches: 5. CDR3 loop: CASSYLQGRNQPQHF. For the CDR3, the DNA is TGTGCCAGCAGTTACCTACAGGGGCGAAATCAGCCCCAGCATTTT.